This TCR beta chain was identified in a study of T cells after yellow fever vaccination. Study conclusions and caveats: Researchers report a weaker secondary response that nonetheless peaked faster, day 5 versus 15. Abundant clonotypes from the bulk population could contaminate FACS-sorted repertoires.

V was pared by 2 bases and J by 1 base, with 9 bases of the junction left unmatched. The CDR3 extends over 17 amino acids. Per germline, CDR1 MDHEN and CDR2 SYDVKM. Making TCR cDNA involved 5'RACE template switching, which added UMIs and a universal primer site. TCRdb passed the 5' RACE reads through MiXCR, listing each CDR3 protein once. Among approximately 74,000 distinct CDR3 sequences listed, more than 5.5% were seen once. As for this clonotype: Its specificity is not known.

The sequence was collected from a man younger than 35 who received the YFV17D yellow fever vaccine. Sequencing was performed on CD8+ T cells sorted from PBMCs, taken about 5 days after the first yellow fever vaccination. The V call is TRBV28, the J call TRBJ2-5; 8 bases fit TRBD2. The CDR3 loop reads CASSLGGGPSSQETQYF. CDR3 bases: TGTGCCAGCAGTTTAGGCGGGGGGCCGTCTTCCCAAGAGACCCAGTACTTC.